This T cell receptor beta chain originates from a study of T-cell reconstitution after alpha-beta-depleted transplantation in children. From germline, CDR1 is MGHRA and CDR2 YSYEKL. The CDR3 totals 15 residues. Trimming pared 0 bases from V and 1 base from J, leaving 10 bases between. There are a few counts of this clonotype. Unique molecular identifiers were used to barcode this TCRbeta library. TCRdb passed the PCR reads through MiXCR, listing each CDR3 protein once. The data contain just under 550,000 distinct CDR3 sequences, 18% of them singletons. The clonotype originates from a human donor who donated a stem cell graft to a child with acute lymphoblastic leukemia. Sequencing was performed on PBMCs from the stem cell graft donor, taken from the stem cell graft. The chain combines TRBV4-1 with TRBJ2-7; D gene uncertain. For the CDR3, the DNA is TGCGCCAGCAGCCAAGAGTTAGCTGATTCCTACGAGCAGTACTTC. Residues: CASSQELADSYEQYF.